In its sample, the clone carrying this TCR beta chain was seen many times. One entry per CDR3 protein, called by TCRdb with MiXCR from the 5' RACE reads. The repertoire holds more than 200,000 distinct CDR3 sequences, around an eighth seen once, with 8.8% in the top ten. This sample stems from a study of identical twins. Sequences were obtained from memory (CD45RO+) T cells sorted from blood. The receptor's source is a woman under 30 in good health.

The CDR3 region is CSARDLSGTLYTYEQYF. In DNA form, the CDR3 reads TGCAGTGCTAGAGATCTATCTGGGACATTATACACCTACGAGCAGTACTTC. This chain joins TRBV20-1 and TRBJ2-7, with a tentative D call TRBD1 (6 bases). Germline V gene lookup returns CDR1 DFQATT and CDR2 SNEGSKA (reference sequence). The CDR3 is 17 amino acids. Trimming took off 0 bases at V and 2 bases at J, with 20 bases between the two ends.